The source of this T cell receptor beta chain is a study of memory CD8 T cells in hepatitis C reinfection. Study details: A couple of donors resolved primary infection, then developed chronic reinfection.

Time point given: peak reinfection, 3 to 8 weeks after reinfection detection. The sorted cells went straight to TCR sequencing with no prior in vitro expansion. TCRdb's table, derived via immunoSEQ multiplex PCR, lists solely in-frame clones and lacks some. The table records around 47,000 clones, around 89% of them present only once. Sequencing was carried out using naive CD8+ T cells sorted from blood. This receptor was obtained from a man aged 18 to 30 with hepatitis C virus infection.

The CDR3 is CTSTNPTGKAHSRTDTQYF. The CDR3 coding sequence is TGCACCAGCACCAACCCGACAGGGAAGGCACACAGTAGAACAGATACGCAGTATTTT. The chain employs TRBV1 and TRBJ2-3; TRBD1 is taken as the D call from the table, unchecked against the DNA. TRBV1 is tagged as a pseudogene. The CDR3 consists of 19 residues.